The T cell receptor beta chain under discussion was sequenced for a study of siplizumab effects on memory and regulatory T cells (dated by TCRdb to the late 2010s). Concerning the study at large: The effect of the anti-CD2 antibody siplizumab on alloreactive T-cell subsets was examined in allogeneic mixed lymphocyte reactions constructed from human PBMCs.

Overall study outcomes, separate from this receptor: Because sequences below about 10^-5 frequency were poorly captured, only a minor fraction of alloreactive clones could be mapped to unstimulated subsets. Among mappable alloreactive CD4+ clones, the Treg-derived fraction averaged around 69% with siplizumab versus 26.9% in control reactions. Whether proliferating Tregs from siplizumab cultures were suppressive was not functionally confirmed. Unstimulated naive T cells appeared more diverse than memory T cells, and naive cells seemed to contribute substantially to the alloresponse. About 75-96% of proliferating CD4+ or CD8+ clones could not be given a naive or memory phenotype. The cumulative frequency of alloreactive sequences that could be traced back to unstimulated CD4+ memory T cells was significantly reduced by siplizumab.

TCRbeta CDR3 sequencing was performed on sorted unstimulated T cells and on proliferating T cells recovered from mixed lymphocyte reactions. Fresh whole blood from 9 to 11 HLA-typed healthy donors was used to isolate PBMCs. Remarks on this clone: What antigen it recognizes has not been identified. No base-level quality is on record; no much larger clone is a single base apart.

The protocol used for the library was the immunoSEQ multiplex PCR assay. Around 10^5 TCR templates per sample were assayed by the deep sequencing platform. Genomic DNA extracted from sorted T cells was used for TCRbeta CDR3 sequencing. As for the original processing: Clonal analysis of TCRbeta CDR3 data was done in the R programming language. Alloreactive CD4+ and CD8+ clones were defined by comparing unstimulated samples with post-reaction CFSE-low samples. Alloreactive CD4+ clones were assigned to regulatory or non-regulatory origin by matching sequences to sorted unstimulated Treg and non-Treg repertoires. Sourced from immuneACCESS, this table was stored by TCRdb with only in-frame sequences that have V and J called. A share of the clones is absent; for the studies checked, an unresolved V gene accounts for under half, and the remainder has no known explanation. The V and J calls and the clone size are those of that table, but D and trimming were determined from the DNA. The sample data list more than 75,000 clones, and more than 85% of these were observed just once. Around 6.5% of the sample rests with the top ten.

V is pared back by 0 bases and J by 2 bases, with 11 bases lying between the germline termini. The CDR3 spans 15 residues, from the cysteine through the phenylalanine. The sequence is cut down to CDR3 DNA, 45 bases in frame from base 1. CDR1 KGHSH and CDR2 LQKENI are derived from the germline V gene. The rearrangement joined TRBV18 to TRBJ2-7, and TRBD1 may be the D gene, going by 7 matching bases. The sample was CD8+ T cells sorted from blood. This clonotype was obtained from a human donor in good health. In nucleotide form, the sequence is TGTGCCAGCTCACCACCCCAGGGGGGCACCTACGAGCAGTACTTC. The encoded protein is CASSPPQGGTYEQYF.